Listed below are T cell receptor beta chains from one sample, sequenced in a study of cytomegalovirus exposure and HLA in healthy donors. Profiling relied on immunoSEQ multiplex PCR, and the TCRdb table lists in-frame clones only, not all of them. The sample holds around 90,000 clones, around three fifths seen once. Sequencing input: PBMCs. The receptor set was obtained from a woman aged 50 to 60 in good health and CMV-seropositive. CDR3s include the opening cysteine and the closing phenylalanine or tryptophan. D genes are given only for firm matches. Only part of the rows carry a size: once, few, many, or a class if the clone is expanded.

d_gene: TRBD2
j_gene: TRBJ2-2
v_gene: TRBV7-2
abundance: few
CDR3nt: TGTGCCAGCAGCTTAAAAGAGCGGGGGCATTCGTACACCGGGGAGCTGTTTTTT
CDR3aa: CASSLKERGHSYTGELFF

d_gene: TRBD1
j_gene: TRBJ1-1
v_gene: TRBV28
abundance: few
CDR3nt: TGTGCCAGCAGTAACAGGGGGCAAACTGAAGCTTTCTTT
CDR3aa: CASSNRGQTEAFF

d_gene: .
j_gene: TRBJ2-3
v_gene: TRBV7-6
abundance: .
CDR3nt: TGTGCCAGCAGCTTAGCGGGGCGAAGCACAGATACGCAGTATTTT
CDR3aa: CASSLAGRSTDTQYF

d_gene: .
j_gene: TRBJ1-3
v_gene: TRBV15
abundance: few
CDR3nt: TGTGCCACCAGCAGAGGGGCAGGCGGAGGGCGAAACACCATATATTTT
CDR3aa: CATSRGAGGGRNTIYF

d_gene: .
j_gene: TRBJ2-7
v_gene: TRBV5-1
abundance: .
CDR3nt: TGCGCCAGCTGGGGCGGCGACGAGCAGTACTTC
CDR3aa: CASWGGDEQYF

d_gene: .
j_gene: TRBJ1-2
v_gene: TRBV7-8
abundance: .
CDR3nt: TGTGCCAGCAGCGACTCTGGACAGCCTAACTATGGCTACACCTTC
CDR3aa: CASSDSGQPNYGYTF

d_gene: .
j_gene: TRBJ2-7
v_gene: TRBV27
abundance: .
CDR3nt: .
CDR3aa: CASSPSVAGGAIATF

d_gene: .
j_gene: TRBJ2-7
v_gene: TRBV5-6
abundance: .
CDR3nt: TGTGCCAGCAGCTTGTATGCAGGGCCGGAGTACGAGCAGTACTTC
CDR3aa: CASSLYAGPEYEQYF

d_gene: TRBD1
j_gene: TRBJ1-2
v_gene: TRBV28
abundance: .
CDR3nt: TGTGCCAGCAGTTCAGGACAGGGGGAGTACTATGGCTACACCTTC
CDR3aa: CASSSGQGEYYGYTF

d_gene: TRBD2
j_gene: TRBJ2-5
v_gene: TRBV5-6
abundance: few
CDR3nt: TGTGCCAGCAGCTTGGGACTAGCGGGGGACATGGGGGAGACCCAGTACTTC
CDR3aa: CASSLGLAGDMGETQYF

d_gene: TRBD2
j_gene: TRBJ2-3
v_gene: TRBV4-1
abundance: .
CDR3nt: TGCGCCAGCAGCCTAGCGGGGAAGGAAGATACGCAGTATTTT
CDR3aa: CASSLAGKEDTQYF

d_gene: TRBD1
j_gene: TRBJ2-3
v_gene: TRBV7-6
abundance: few
CDR3nt: TGTGCCAGCAGCCCCGGACAGGACACAGATACGCAGTATTTT
CDR3aa: CASSPGQDTDTQYF

d_gene: TRBD1
j_gene: TRBJ1-2
v_gene: TRBV6-5
abundance: .
CDR3nt: TGTGCCAGCATGACAGGGGCCTATCCGGGCTACACCTTC
CDR3aa: CASMTGAYPGYTF

d_gene: .
j_gene: TRBJ1-5
v_gene: TRBV18
abundance: .
CDR3nt: TGTGCCAGCTCACCACCGACTGGCAGGGGAGAGGATCAGCCCCAGCATTTT
CDR3aa: CASSPPTGRGEDQPQHF

d_gene: .
j_gene: TRBJ1-1
v_gene: TRBV6-5
abundance: .
CDR3nt: TGTGCCAGCAGTAGGAACGGGGCGGGGGAAACTGAAGCTTTCTTT
CDR3aa: CASSRNGAGETEAFF

d_gene: .
j_gene: TRBJ2-1
v_gene: TRBV11-3
abundance: .
CDR3nt: TGTGCCAGCAGCTTTGGGCAACTCAATGAGCAGTTCTTC
CDR3aa: CASSFGQLNEQFF

d_gene: TRBD2
j_gene: TRBJ2-7
v_gene: TRBV7-3
abundance: .
CDR3nt: TGTGCCAGCAGCTACGATGTGACTAGCGGGAATAACGAGCAGTACTTC
CDR3aa: CASSYDVTSGNNEQYF

d_gene: .
j_gene: TRBJ2-1
v_gene: TRBV27
abundance: .
CDR3nt: TGTGCCAGCAGTTTGGGTACTAGCAGGATCAATGAGCAGTTCTTC
CDR3aa: CASSLGTSRINEQFF

d_gene: .
j_gene: TRBJ1-6
v_gene: TRBV4-1
abundance: .
CDR3nt: TGCGCCAGCAGCCAAGATGAGGGAGAGAATTCACCCCTCCACTTT
CDR3aa: CASSQDEGENSPLHF

d_gene: .
j_gene: TRBJ1-5
v_gene: TRBV7-9
abundance: .
CDR3nt: TGTGCCAGCAACATCCAAGATCAGCCCCAGCATTTT
CDR3aa: CASNIQDQPQHF

d_gene: TRBD2
j_gene: TRBJ2-3
v_gene: TRBV10-3
abundance: .
CDR3nt: TGTGCCATCAAGCTAGCGGGGGGGCTGGATACGCAGTATTTT
CDR3aa: CAIKLAGGLDTQYF

d_gene: .
j_gene: TRBJ2-1
v_gene: TRBV18
abundance: .
CDR3nt: TGTGCCAGCTCACCTCTATTCCCGCCCGGGAACAATGAGCAGTTCTTC
CDR3aa: CASSPLFPPGNNEQFF

d_gene: .
j_gene: TRBJ1-2
v_gene: TRBV6-5
abundance: few
CDR3nt: TGTGCCAGCAGTACGGGGTCGGAATCGCTCTATGGCTACACCTTC
CDR3aa: CASSTGSESLYGYTF

d_gene: TRBD1
j_gene: TRBJ2-7
v_gene: TRBV25-1
abundance: .
CDR3nt: TGTGCCAGCACTAAACCCGGGACAGGGGGAACCTACGAGCAGTACTTC
CDR3aa: CASTKPGTGGTYEQYF

d_gene: TRBD1
j_gene: TRBJ2-5
v_gene: TRBV27
abundance: .
CDR3nt: TGTGCCAGCAGTTGGGGGACAGGGGGCTGGGAGACCCAGTACTTC
CDR3aa: CASSWGTGGWETQYF

d_gene: .
j_gene: TRBJ2-7
v_gene: TRBV4-3
abundance: .
CDR3nt: TGCGCCAGCAGCCAAGATCGGACACTGGGGGGCTACGAGCAGTACTTC
CDR3aa: CASSQDRTLGGYEQYF

d_gene: TRBD1
j_gene: TRBJ2-7
v_gene: TRBV29-1
abundance: few
CDR3nt: TGCAGCGTTTCCGGGACAGGGGGCGACGAGCAGTACTTC
CDR3aa: CSVSGTGGDEQYF

d_gene: TRBD2
j_gene: TRBJ2-5
v_gene: TRBV6-9
abundance: .
CDR3nt: TGTGCCGAGGGCCGGCTAGCGGCCCTCCAAGAGACCCAGTACTTC
CDR3aa: CAEGRLAALQETQYF

d_gene: .
j_gene: TRBJ2-3
v_gene: TRBV7-8
abundance: .
CDR3nt: TGTGCCAGCAGCCTGGGACTCATCACAGATACGCAGTATTTT
CDR3aa: CASSLGLITDTQYF

d_gene: .
j_gene: TRBJ2-7
v_gene: TRBV7-6
abundance: few
CDR3nt: TGTGCCAGCAGCACCAGGGGATCCTACGAGCAGTACTTC
CDR3aa: CASSTRGSYEQYF

d_gene: .
j_gene: TRBJ1-2
v_gene: TRBV5-4
abundance: few
CDR3nt: TGTGCCAGCAGCTACGACAGAGACTATGGCTACACCTTC
CDR3aa: CASSYDRDYGYTF

d_gene: .
j_gene: TRBJ2-7
v_gene: TRBV7-6
abundance: few
CDR3nt: TGTGCCAGCAGCTTAGCTCCTTCGGCAGGCGAGCAGTACTTC
CDR3aa: CASSLAPSAGEQYF

d_gene: .
j_gene: TRBJ1-5
v_gene: TRBV6-1
abundance: .
CDR3nt: TGTGCCAGCAGGACCCGGGGGAGGCAGCCCCAGCATTTT
CDR3aa: CASRTRGRQPQHF

d_gene: .
j_gene: TRBJ2-6
v_gene: TRBV7-6
abundance: few
CDR3nt: TGTGCCAGCAGCGCCGCCGACAGCTCTGGGGCCAACGTCCTGACTTTC
CDR3aa: CASSAADSSGANVLTF

d_gene: .
j_gene: TRBJ2-1
v_gene: TRBV7-2
abundance: .
CDR3nt: TGTGCCAGCAGCTTAGAGGGAACCGGCGGGGCGGTACAGTTCTTC
CDR3aa: CASSLEGTGGAVQFF

d_gene: .
j_gene: TRBJ1-4
v_gene: TRBV6-6
abundance: .
CDR3nt: TGTGCCAGCAGTTCTCTGGCCCGGCCAGGGGTCGAAAAACTGTTTTTT
CDR3aa: CASSSLARPGVEKLFF

d_gene: .
j_gene: TRBJ1-5
v_gene: TRBV7-2
abundance: .
CDR3nt: TGTGCCAGCAGCCTAGGAGGCCAGCCCCAGCATTTT
CDR3aa: CASSLGGQPQHF

d_gene: TRBD1
j_gene: TRBJ1-5
v_gene: TRBV9
abundance: few
CDR3nt: TGTGCCAGCAGCGTTGAACAGGGGGCTAGGAGCAATCAGCCCCAGCATTTT
CDR3aa: CASSVEQGARSNQPQHF

d_gene: TRBD2
j_gene: TRBJ2-2
v_gene: TRBV7-7
abundance: .
CDR3nt: TGTGCCAGCAGCACCGGGACTAGTTATCACACCGGGGAGCTGTTTTTT
CDR3aa: CASSTGTSYHTGELFF

d_gene: .
j_gene: TRBJ1-3
v_gene: TRBV2
abundance: .
CDR3nt: TGTGCCAGCAGGCTCCCAGCGAGCTCTGGAAACACCATATATTTT
CDR3aa: CASRLPASSGNTIYF

d_gene: .
j_gene: TRBJ1-4
v_gene: TRBV28
abundance: .
CDR3nt: TGTGCCAGCACTCCCTCCGGACACTCTAATGAAAAACTGTTTTTT
CDR3aa: CASTPSGHSNEKLFF

d_gene: TRBD2
j_gene: TRBJ2-3
v_gene: TRBV6-5
abundance: few
CDR3nt: TGTGCCAGCAAGGGCACTAGCGGGAGGCCCCAGGAGTATTTT
CDR3aa: CASKGTSGRPQEYF